This T cell receptor (beta chain) came from a study of shared clonotypes between healthy human individuals. Only in-frame clones appear in the TCRdb table, and some are missing; sequencing was by immunoSEQ multiplex PCR. The sample carries about 1.5 million clones, about 96% recorded once. General study findings and limits: What naive subsets generally showed was a larger estimated richness than memory subsets showed.

The junction had 9 bases not matched to a gene; V was cut back by 7 bases and J by 4 bases. Germline CDR1 SEHNR, CDR2 FQNEAQ (reference sequence). The CDR3 extends over 15 amino acids. Worth noting for this clone: Its antigen is still unknown.

The gene calls are TRBV7-9 and TRBJ2-5, with 10 bases aligning to TRBD2. Sequencing was performed on naive CD4+ T cells sorted from blood. Subset: CD45RA+ positively selected. The TCR originated in a man younger than 40 in good health. The CDR3 coding sequence is TGTGCCAGCAACAGAGGGCGACTAGCGGGAGAGACCCAGTACTTC. It codes for CASNRGRLAGETQYF.